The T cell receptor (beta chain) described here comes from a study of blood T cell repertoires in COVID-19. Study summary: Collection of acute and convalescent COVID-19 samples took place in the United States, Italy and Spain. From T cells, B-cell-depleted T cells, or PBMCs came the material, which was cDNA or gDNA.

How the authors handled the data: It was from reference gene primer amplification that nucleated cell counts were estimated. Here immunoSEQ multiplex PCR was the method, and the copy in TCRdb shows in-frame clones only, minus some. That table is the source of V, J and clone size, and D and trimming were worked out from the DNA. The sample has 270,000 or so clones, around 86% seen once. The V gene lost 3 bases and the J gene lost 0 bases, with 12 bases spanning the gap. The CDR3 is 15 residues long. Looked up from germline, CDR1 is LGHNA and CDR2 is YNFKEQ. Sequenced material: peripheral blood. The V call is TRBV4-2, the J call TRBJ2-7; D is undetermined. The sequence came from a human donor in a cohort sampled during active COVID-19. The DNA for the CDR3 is TGTGCCAGCAGCCAGGGCTACCCGAGCTCCTACGAGCAGTACTTC. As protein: CASSQGYPSSYEQYF.